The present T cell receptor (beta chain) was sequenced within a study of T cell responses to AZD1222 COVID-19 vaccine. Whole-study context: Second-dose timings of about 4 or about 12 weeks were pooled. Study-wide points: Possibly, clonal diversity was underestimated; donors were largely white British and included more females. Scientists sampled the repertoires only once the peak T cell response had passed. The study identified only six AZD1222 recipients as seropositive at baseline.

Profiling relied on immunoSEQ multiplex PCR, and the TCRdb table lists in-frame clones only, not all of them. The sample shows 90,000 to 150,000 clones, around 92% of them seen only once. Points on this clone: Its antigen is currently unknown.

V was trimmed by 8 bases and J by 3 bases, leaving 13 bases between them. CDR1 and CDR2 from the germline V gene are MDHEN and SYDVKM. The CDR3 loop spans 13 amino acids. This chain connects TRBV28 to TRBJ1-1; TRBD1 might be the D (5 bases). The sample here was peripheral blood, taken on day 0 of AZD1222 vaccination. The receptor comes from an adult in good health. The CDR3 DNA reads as TGTGCCAGCGGGTCAGGGCCCCACACTGAAGCTTTCTTT. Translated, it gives CASGSGPHTEAFF.